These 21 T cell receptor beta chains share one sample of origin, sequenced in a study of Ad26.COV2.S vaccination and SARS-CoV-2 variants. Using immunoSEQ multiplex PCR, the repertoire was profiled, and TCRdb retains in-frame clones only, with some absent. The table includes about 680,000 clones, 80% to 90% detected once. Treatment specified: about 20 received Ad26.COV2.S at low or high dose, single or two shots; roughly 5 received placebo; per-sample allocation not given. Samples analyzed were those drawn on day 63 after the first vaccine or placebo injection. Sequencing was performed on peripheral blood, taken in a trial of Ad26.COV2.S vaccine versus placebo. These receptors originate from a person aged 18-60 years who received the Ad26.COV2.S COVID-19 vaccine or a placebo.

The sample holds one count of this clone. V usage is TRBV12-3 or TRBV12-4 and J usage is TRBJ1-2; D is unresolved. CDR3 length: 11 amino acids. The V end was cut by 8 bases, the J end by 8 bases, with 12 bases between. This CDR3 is CASGALGGYTF. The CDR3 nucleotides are TGTGCCAGCGGCGCTCTGGGCGGCTACACCTTC.

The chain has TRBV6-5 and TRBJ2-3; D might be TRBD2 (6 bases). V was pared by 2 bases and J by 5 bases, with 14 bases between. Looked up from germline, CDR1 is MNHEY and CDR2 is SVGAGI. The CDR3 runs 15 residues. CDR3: CASSYAGLAEDTQYF. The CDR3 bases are TGTGCCAGCAGTTACGCAGGATTAGCGGAAGATACGCAGTATTTT.

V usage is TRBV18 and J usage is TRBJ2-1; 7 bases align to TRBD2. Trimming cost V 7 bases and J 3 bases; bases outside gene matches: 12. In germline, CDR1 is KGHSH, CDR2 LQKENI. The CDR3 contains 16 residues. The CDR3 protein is CASYSIEGGYYNEQFF. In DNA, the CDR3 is TGTGCCAGCTACTCGATAGAGGGAGGGTACTACAATGAGCAGTTCTTC.

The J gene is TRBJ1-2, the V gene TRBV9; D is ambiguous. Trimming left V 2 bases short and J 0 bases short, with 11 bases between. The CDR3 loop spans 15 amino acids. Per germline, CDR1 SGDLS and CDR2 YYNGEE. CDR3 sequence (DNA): TGTGCCAGCAGCGTGGGAGGCCAAACTAACTATGGCTACACCTTC. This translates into CASSVGGQTNYGYTF. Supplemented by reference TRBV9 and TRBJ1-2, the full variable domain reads DSGVTQTPKHLITATGQRVTLRCSPRSGDLSVYWYQQSLDQGLQFLIQYYNGEERAKGNILERFSAQQFPDLHSELNLSSLELGDSALYFCASSVGGQTNYGYTFGSGTRLTVV.

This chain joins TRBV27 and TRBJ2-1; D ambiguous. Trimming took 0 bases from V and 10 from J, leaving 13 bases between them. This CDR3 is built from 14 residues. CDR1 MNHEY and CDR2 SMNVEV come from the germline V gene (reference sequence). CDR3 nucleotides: TGTGCCAGCAGTTTATCGGCCGTAAGCAGGGAGCAGTTCTTC. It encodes CASSLSAVSREQFF.

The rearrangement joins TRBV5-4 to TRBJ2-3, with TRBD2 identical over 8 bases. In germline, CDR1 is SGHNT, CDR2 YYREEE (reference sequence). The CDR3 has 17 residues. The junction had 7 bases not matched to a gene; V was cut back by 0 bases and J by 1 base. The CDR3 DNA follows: TGTGCCAGCAGCTTGGGCCCTTTTAGCGGGGGCACAGATACGCAGTATTTT. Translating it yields CASSLGPFSGGTDTQYF. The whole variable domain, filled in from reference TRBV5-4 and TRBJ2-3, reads ETGVTQSPTHLIKTRGQQVTLRCSSQSGHNTVSWYQQALGQGPQFIFQYYREEENGRGNFPPRFSGLQFPNYSSELNVNALELDDSALYLCASSLGPFSGGTDTQYFGPGTRLTVL.

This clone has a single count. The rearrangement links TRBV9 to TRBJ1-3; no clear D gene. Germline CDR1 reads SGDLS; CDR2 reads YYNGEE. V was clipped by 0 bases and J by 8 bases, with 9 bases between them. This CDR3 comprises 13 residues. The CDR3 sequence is CASSVATGYTIYF. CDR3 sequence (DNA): TGTGCCAGCAGCGTAGCTACCGGCTACACCATATATTTT.

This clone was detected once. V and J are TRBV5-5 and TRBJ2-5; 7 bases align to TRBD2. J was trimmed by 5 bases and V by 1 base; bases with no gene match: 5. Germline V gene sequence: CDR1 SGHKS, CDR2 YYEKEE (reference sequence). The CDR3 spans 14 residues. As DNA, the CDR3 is TGTGCCAGCAGCTTGACTAGCGCCGGGGAGACCCAGTACTTC. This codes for CASSLTSAGETQYF.

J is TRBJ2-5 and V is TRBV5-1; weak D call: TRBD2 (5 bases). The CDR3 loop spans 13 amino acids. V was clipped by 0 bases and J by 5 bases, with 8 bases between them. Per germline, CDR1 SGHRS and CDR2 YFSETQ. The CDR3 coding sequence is TGCGCCAGCAGCTTGGACCGCGGGGAGACCCAGTACTTC. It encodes CASSLDRGETQYF. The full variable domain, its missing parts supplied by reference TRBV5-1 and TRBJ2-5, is KAGVTQTPRYLIKTRGQQVTLSCSPISGHRSVSWYQQTPGQGLQFLFEYFSETQRNKGNFPGRFSGRQFSNSRSEMNVSTLELGDSALYLCASSLDRGETQYFGPGTRLLVL.

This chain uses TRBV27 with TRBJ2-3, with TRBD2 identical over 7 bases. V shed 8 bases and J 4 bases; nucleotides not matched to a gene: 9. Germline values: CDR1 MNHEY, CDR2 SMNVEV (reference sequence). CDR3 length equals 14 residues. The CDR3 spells CASHIAGQADTQYF. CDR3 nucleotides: TGTGCCAGCCACATAGCGGGTCAAGCAGATACGCAGTATTTT.

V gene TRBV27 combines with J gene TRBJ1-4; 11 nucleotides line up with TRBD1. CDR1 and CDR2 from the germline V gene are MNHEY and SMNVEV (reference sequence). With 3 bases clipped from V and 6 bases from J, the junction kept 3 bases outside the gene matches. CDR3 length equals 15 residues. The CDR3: CASSLGTGGHEKLFF. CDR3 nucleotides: TGTGCCAGCAGTTTGGGGACAGGGGGTCATGAAAAACTGTTTTTT.

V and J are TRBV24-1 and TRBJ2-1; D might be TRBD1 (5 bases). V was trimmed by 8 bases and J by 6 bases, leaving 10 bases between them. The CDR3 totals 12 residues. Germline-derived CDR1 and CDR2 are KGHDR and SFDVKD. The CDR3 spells CATKSGFNEQFF. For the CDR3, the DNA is TGTGCCACCAAATCAGGGTTCAATGAGCAGTTCTTC.

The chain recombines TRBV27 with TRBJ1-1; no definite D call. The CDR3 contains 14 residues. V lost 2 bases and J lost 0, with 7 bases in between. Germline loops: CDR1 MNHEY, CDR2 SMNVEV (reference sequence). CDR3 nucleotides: TGTGCCAGCAGTTTAGGGGTCATGAACACTGAAGCTTTCTTT. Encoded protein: CASSLGVMNTEAFF.

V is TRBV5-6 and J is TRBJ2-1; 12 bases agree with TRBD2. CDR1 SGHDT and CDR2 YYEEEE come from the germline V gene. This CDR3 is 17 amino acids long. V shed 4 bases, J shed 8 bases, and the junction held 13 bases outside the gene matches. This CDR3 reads CASSPLDLAGGRDEQFF. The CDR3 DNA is TGTGCCAGCAGCCCCCTCGACCTAGCGGGGGGGCGAGATGAGCAGTTCTTC.

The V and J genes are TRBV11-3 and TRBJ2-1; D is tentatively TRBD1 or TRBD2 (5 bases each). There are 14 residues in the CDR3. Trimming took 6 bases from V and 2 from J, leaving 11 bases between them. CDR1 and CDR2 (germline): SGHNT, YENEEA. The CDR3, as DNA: TGTGCCAGCAGTCCGGGACCGCCCTACAATGAGCAGTTCTTC. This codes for CASSPGPPYNEQFF.

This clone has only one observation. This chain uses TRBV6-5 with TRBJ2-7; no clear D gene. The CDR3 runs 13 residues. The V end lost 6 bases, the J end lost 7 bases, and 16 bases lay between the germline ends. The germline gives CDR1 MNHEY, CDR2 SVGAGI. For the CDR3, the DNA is TGTGCCAGCAGCCAAGACACCACACTTGAGCAGTACTTC. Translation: CASSQDTTLEQYF.

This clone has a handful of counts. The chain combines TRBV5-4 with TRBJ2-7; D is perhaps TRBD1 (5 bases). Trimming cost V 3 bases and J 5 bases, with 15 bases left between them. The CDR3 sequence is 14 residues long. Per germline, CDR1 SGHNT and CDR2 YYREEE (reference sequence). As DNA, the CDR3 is TGTGCCAGCAGCTCCCCGGACCTCAGGGACGAGCAGTACTTC. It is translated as CASSSPDLRDEQYF.

CDR3 coding DNA: TGTGCCAGCAGTCCGGGGAGTTTGAACACCGGGGAGCTGTTTTTT. It is translated as CASSPGSLNTGELFF. This chain connects TRBV6-5 to TRBJ2-2, with D tentatively TRBD2 (5 bases). V shed 5 bases and J shed 1 base, with 11 bases lying between them. From germline, CDR1 is MNHEY and CDR2 SVGAGI. This CDR3 is built from 15 residues.

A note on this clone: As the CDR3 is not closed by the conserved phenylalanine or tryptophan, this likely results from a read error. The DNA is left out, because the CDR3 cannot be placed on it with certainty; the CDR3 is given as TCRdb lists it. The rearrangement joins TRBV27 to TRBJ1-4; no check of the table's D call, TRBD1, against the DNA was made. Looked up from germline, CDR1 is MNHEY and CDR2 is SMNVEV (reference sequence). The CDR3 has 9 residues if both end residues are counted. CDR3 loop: CASSAQANE.

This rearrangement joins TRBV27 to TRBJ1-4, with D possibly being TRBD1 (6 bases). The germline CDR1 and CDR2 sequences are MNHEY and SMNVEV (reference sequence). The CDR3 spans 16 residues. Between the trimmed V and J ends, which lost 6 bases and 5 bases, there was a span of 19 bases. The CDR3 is CASRPALAGANEKLFF. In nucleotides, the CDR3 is TGTGCCAGCAGGCCGGCCTTGGCAGGGGCAAATGAAAAACTGTTTTTT.

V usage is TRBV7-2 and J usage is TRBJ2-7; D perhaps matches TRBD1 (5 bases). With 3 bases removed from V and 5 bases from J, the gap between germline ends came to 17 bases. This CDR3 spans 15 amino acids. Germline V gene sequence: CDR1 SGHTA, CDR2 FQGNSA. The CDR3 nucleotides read TGTGCCAGCAGCTTGAGCAGGGCTGAACTCAACGAGCAGTACTTC. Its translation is CASSLSRAELNEQYF.